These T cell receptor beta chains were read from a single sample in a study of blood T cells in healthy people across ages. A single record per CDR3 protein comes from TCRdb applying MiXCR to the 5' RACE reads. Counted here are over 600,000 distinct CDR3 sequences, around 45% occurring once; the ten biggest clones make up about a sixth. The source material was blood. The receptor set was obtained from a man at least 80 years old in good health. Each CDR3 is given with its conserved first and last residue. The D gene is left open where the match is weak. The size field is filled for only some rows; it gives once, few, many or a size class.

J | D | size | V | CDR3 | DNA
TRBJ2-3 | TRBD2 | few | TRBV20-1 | CSANGLAGDQDTQYF | TGCAGTGCTAACGGACTAGCGGGAGATCAAGATACGCAGTATTTT
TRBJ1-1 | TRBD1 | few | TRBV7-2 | CASGRDRDTEAFF | TGTGCCAGCGGCCGGGACAGGGACACTGAAGCTTTCTTT
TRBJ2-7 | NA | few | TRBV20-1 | CSADGRIGGSYEQYF | TGCAGTGCTGACGGCCGAATAGGGGGCTCCTACGAGCAGTACTTC
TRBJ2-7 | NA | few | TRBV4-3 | CASSHFLAVSYEQYF | TGCGCCAGCAGCCATTTTTTAGCGGTCTCCTACGAGCAGTACTTC
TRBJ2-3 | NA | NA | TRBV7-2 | CASSLAWGLISDTQYF | TGTGCCAGCAGCTTAGCCTGGGGACTTATTTCGGATACGCAGTATTTT
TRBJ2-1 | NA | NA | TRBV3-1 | CASSQVRVGGVFF | TGTGCCAGCAGCCAAGTCCGTGTGGGAGGTGTGTTCTTC
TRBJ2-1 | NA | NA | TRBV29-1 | CSLQVGSSEQFF | TGCAGCCTTCAGGTGGGGAGTAGTGAGCAGTTCTTC
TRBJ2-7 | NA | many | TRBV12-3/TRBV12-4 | CASSFNRAHYEQYF | TGTGCCAGCAGTTTTAACAGGGCCCACTACGAGCAGTACTTC
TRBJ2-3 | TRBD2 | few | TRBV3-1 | CASSQDLAGSTDTQYF | TGTGCCAGCAGCCAAGATCTAGCGGGCAGCACAGATACGCAGTATTTT
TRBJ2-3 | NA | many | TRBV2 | CASSEEYTQYF | TGTGCCAGCAGTGAAGAATATACGCAGTATTTT
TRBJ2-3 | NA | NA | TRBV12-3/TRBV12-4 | CATRLVQDTQYF | TGTGCCACCCGACTAGTCCAAGATACGCAGTATTTT
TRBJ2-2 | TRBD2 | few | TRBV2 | CASSALAGHTGELFF | TGTGCCAGCAGTGCCTTAGCGGGGCACACCGGGGAGCTGTTTTTT
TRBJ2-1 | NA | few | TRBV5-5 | CASSAYGTLNEQFF | TGTGCCAGCAGCGCATACGGGACTCTCAATGAGCAGTTCTTC
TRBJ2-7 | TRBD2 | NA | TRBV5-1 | CASSVELAGVEQYF | TGCGCCAGCAGCGTGGAGCTAGCGGGAGTCGAGCAGTACTTC
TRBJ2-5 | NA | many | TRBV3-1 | CASSPSGTSGTQYF | TGTGCCAGCAGCCCATCCGGGACATCCGGGACCCAGTACTTC
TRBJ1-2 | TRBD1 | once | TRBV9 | CASSVMGQYGYTF | TGTGCCAGCAGCGTGATGGGACAGTACGGCTACACCTTC
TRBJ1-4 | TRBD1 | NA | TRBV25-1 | CASSPGQAGEKLFF | TGTGCCAGCAGCCCGGGACAGGCGGGTGAAAAACTGTTTTTT
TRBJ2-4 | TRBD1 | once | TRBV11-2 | CASSLGAGGAKNIQYF | TGTGCCAGCAGCTTGGGGGCAGGGGGCGCGAAAAACATTCAGTACTTC
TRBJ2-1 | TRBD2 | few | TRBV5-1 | CASSSSGTSANEQFF | TGCGCCAGCAGCTCCTCCGGGACTAGCGCCAATGAGCAGTTCTTC
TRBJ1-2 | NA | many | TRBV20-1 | CSAKSQGEGDYGYTF | TGCAGTGCTAAGTCACAGGGAGAAGGGGACTATGGCTACACCTTC
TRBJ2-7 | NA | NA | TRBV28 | CASTITGSDEQYF | TGTGCCAGCACCATTACAGGGTCTGACGAGCAGTACTTC
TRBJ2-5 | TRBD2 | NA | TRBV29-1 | CSAKPPGRGETQYF | TGCAGCGCCAAGCCGCCGGGGAGGGGAGAGACCCAGTACTTC
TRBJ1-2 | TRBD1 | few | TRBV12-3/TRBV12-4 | CASSPTGAYGYTF | TGTGCCAGCAGTCCGACAGGGGCCTATGGCTACACCTTC
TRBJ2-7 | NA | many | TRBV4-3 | CASSFGPGVDSYEQYF | TGCGCCAGCAGCTTTGGACCAGGGGTCGATAGCTACGAGCAGTACTTC
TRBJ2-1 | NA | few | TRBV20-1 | CSAPGGGRHYNEQFF | TGCAGTGCTCCAGGGGGGGGGAGACACTACAATGAGCAGTTCTTC
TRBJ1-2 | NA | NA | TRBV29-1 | CSVEGSGAYSGYTF | TGCAGCGTTGAAGGTTCGGGGGCATATTCTGGCTACACCTTC
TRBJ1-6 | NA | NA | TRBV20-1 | CSAYQAANSPLHF | TGCAGTGCATATCAAGCGGCGAATTCACCCCTCCACTTT
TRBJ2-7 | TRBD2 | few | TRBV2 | CASMRDRDYPHEQYF | TGTGCCAGCATGAGGGACCGGGACTACCCACACGAGCAGTACTTC
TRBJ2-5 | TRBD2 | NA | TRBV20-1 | CSATGREYQETQYF | TGCAGTGCTACGGGGAGGGAGTACCAAGAGACCCAGTACTTC
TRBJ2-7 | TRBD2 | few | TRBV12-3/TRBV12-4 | CASSYLSGRASEQYF | TGTGCCAGCAGCTACCTGAGCGGGAGGGCCTCCGAGCAGTACTTC
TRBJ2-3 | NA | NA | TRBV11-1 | CASSLGRVKADTQYF | TGTGCCAGCAGCTTAGGCAGGGTGAAAGCAGATACGCAGTATTTT
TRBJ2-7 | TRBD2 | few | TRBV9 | CARGGRPYEQYF | TGTGCCAGGGGCGGGAGACCCTACGAGCAGTACTTC
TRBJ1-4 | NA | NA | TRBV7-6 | CASSSNFKGEKLFF | TGTGCCAGCAGCAGCAACTTTAAGGGAGAAAAACTGTTTTTT
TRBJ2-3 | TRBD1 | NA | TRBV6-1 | CASNRDRGPDTQYF | TGTGCCAGCAACCGGGACAGGGGCCCAGATACGCAGTATTTT
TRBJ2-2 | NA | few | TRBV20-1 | CSPKTVGTGELFF | TGCAGTCCGAAGACCGTTGGTACCGGGGAGCTGTTTTTT
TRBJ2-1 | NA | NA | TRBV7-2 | CASSLVRGSYNEQFF | TGTGCCAGCAGCTTAGTACGGGGCTCCTACAATGAGCAGTTCTTC
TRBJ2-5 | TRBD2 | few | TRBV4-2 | CASSQELAERMTQYF | TGTGCCAGCAGCCAAGAGCTAGCGGAGCGAATGACCCAGTACTTC
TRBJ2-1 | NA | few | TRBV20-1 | CSGQSASEQFF | TGCAGTGGTCAGTCAGCTAGTGAGCAGTTCTTC
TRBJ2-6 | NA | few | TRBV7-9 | CASSRITGSSGANVLTF | TGTGCCAGCAGCAGAATTACAGGAAGCTCTGGGGCCAACGTCCTGACTTTC
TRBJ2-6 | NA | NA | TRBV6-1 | CASRKQGNALGANVLTF | TGTGCCAGCAGGAAGCAGGGGAATGCTTTAGGGGCCAACGTCCTGACTTTC
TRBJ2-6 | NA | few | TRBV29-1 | CSVAQGYSGANVLTF | TGCAGCGTAGCCCAGGGTTACTCTGGGGCCAACGTCCTGACTTTC
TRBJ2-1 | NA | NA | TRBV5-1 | CASSLRDSYNEQFF | TGCGCCAGCAGCTTGCGGGACTCCTACAATGAGCAGTTCTTC
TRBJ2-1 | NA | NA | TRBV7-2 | CAGSLASAGQALHEQFF | TGTGCCGGCAGCTTAGCGAGTGCTGGACAAGCTTTGCATGAGCAGTTCTTC